The 2 T cell receptor beta chains below were found in one sample sequenced in a study of siplizumab effects on memory and regulatory T cells. Sequencing used immunoSEQ multiplex PCR; TCRdb keeps in-frame clones, though not all of them. The data contain 9,700 or so clones, about 40% of them seen just once; the ten biggest clones take up about 9.4%. What these receptors recognize is not known. A 37°C coculture lasting five to seven days was applied to the mixed lymphocyte reaction cells. Sequenced: CFSE-low (dividing) CD4+ T cells sorted from an allogeneic mixed lymphocyte reaction. The receptors come from a human donor in good health; the cells came from an allogeneic mixed lymphocyte reaction.

This sequence joins TRBV5-4 and TRBJ2-1; tentative D call: TRBD2 (5 bases). Trimming stripped 0 bases from V and 5 bases from J, with 12 bases between. The germline V gene encodes CDR1 SGHNT and CDR2 YYREEE (reference sequence). This CDR3 is built from 15 residues. The CDR3 nucleotides read TGTGCCAGCAGCTTGGAGGTAATCGGGAACAATGAGCAGTTCTTC. Translated: CASSLEVIGNNEQFF.

This clone appeared a single time. The gene calls are TRBV10-3 and TRBJ1-4, with a possible D match to TRBD1 (5 bases). The CDR3 spans 14 residues. Germline CDR1 reads ENHRY; CDR2 reads SYGVKD. V was shortened by 10 bases and J by 2 bases, with 14 bases between the two germline ends. The DNA for the CDR3 is TGTGCCACCCAGTCAGGGTATACTAATGAAAAACTGTTTTTT. Protein product: CATQSGYTNEKLFF.